This TCR beta chain was found in a study of cytomegalovirus exposure and HLA in healthy donors (dated by TCRdb to 2015 to 2018). A note on the overall study: An earlier analysis of some 500 of the donors reported about 250 Gb of sequence data and some 120 million unique TCR beta sequences from 150 million to 200 million T cells. About 330 gigabases of sequencing data and around 85 million unique TCR sequences made up an early release that covered roughly 670 HLA-typed donors. Of the roughly 390 genotyped donors, 81% were placed in the genetic ancestry cluster associated with self-reported Caucasian donors. The study aimed to test whether cataloging public T cell receptors could reveal signatures of past pathogen exposure. The study used immunosequencing to profile the T cell repertoires of 600 to 850 subjects and linked those repertoires to cytomegalovirus serostatus. Along with the roughly 670-subject first cohort, a separate validation cohort of over a hundred different subjects was used. High-throughput TCR immunosequencing, statistical association of individual TCRs with disease status, and machine learning were combined to predict cytomegalovirus infection status. To study patterns of TCR occurrence, a later analysis re-analyzed previously published TCR beta repertoires from just over 650 donors and added high-resolution HLA genotyping. The later analysis used no new phenotypic data to find candidate immune exposures, relying instead on TCR beta sequences and their occurrence across donors. In an earlier analysis of a few hundred of the donors, high-throughput TCR beta sequencing was used to judge whether each TCR beta V gene segment behaved as functional or pseudogenic. Alongside the repertoire data, information on donor age, sex, ethnicity and CMV serostatus was compiled. In a later genetic analysis, genome-wide SNP genotypes for 398 of the 666 donors were used, and that subset was treated as a discovery cohort. Every repertoire in the discovery cohort had been generated on one and the same sequencing platform. HLA typing covered class I and class II loci at four-digit resolution. Typing coverage varied by locus: roughly 629-640 donors for A, B, C, DRB1 and DQB1; roughly 510 for DQA1; about 590 for DPA1; fewer than 480 for DPB1. Roughly 5 DR-DQ haplotypes were treated as single units for association and clustering because of strong linkage in the cohort. Among almost 400 genotyped donors of the cohort, an average of approximately 250,000 unique TCR beta nucleotide sequences were sequenced per donor, about a sixth of them non-productive. Findings and caveats that apply to the study as a whole: The authors suggested that the approach could potentially be generalized to other disease states and immunological phenotypes. Compared with equally common non-associated chains, HLA-associated TCR beta chains in a later analysis were more clonally expanded and had lower generation probabilities. Some IMGT-functional V segments, including TRBV6-2 and TRBV6-3, could not be distinguished by the 87-base-pair reads and were therefore excluded. According to a later analysis, most CMV-associated TCR beta chains appeared to be HLA-restricted, and the HLA associations seemed to be driven largely by CMV exposure. Linkage disequilibrium might explain the correlated functional status among segregating V segments, but an unknown experimental factor could not be ruled out. In a later analysis, several top co-occurrence clusters were reported to appear linked to parvovirus B19, influenza, CMV and Epstein-Barr virus. The classifier was reported to diagnose cytomegalovirus status with high specificity and sensitivity in both the original cohort and the validation cohort. Across donors, most TCR sequences were observed very rarely, whereas some public TCRs were present in many individuals. In a later analysis, 16,951 TCR beta sequences were associated with specific HLA alleles at a false discovery rate of 0.05. A further reported finding was that TCR beta sequences accurately predicted the HLA-A and HLA-B alleles for most subjects in the first cohort. A later analysis found that TCR association rates varied across HLA loci, with DRB1 alleles showing the most associated TCRs and HLA-C alleles the fewest. Broadly in line with IMGT annotations, most TCR beta V segments showed up in productive rearrangements about 87% or about 30% of the time in an earlier analysis of under 700 of the donors. In vitro tests confirmed that a few of the cytomegalovirus-associated TCR beta chains recognize cytomegalovirus antigens. Because some donors lacked HLA typing at each locus, the association tests relied only on the typed subset. The study gave a list of under 200 TCR beta chains associated with cytomegalovirus. In a later genetic analysis, a missense DCLRE1C variant was associated with V-gene and J-gene trimming of TCR beta chains, and the association was replicated in an independent cohort. The earlier analysis of approximately 540 of the donors excluded 15 to 20 rarely observed V segments, including chromosome 9 orphons, because counts were too low. For the cohort, immune exposure information was limited to CMV serostatus. According to a later genetic analysis, donors in an Asian-associated ancestry cluster had fewer N-insertions in productive TCRs than the roughly 700-donor mean. This cohort had only TCR beta chains sequenced, and the lack of alpha or paired-chain data limited which features could be detected. When HLA alleles, especially DR and DQ, strongly co-occurred, TCR associations were difficult to assign to individual alleles. The presence/absence analyses assumed that sequencing depth was roughly uniform across donors, and that assumption may not be true. A cluster of highly shared sequence variants was judged likely to represent a technical artifact of the sequencing pipeline.

Concerning this clone itself: The clone's antigen remains unknown.

The cohort comprised under 700 healthy bone marrow donors. All cohort members were sampled while nominally healthy, although unrecorded immune exposures were likely present. The donor was CMV seronegative and was included in the group of a few hundred seronegative cohort members. A peripheral blood sample was collected from each donor, and TCR beta sequencing was performed on peripheral blood mononuclear cells. Genomic DNA was extracted from the blood cell samples with the Qiagen DNeasy Blood Extraction Kit. The CDR3 starts with the cysteine, ends with the phenylalanine, and has 14 residues. Just the 42-base CDR3 DNA is kept, in frame starting at base 1. The germline V gene specifies SGHVS as CDR1 and FQNEAQ as CDR2. The germline V end is reduced by 1 base and the J end by 1 base; junction bases left unmatched: 0. Libraries were built with the immunoSEQ multiplex PCR assay. The multiplex PCR relied on a mix of 60 forward primers for TCR Vbeta segments and 13 reverse primers for TCR Jbeta segments. Amplification of the CDR3 region of rearranged TCR beta genes was performed with a multiplex PCR assay on genomic DNA. The amplified TCR beta libraries were sequenced on the Illumina HiSeq System as 87-base-pair reads. In the source study's methods: Across the 500 to 750 repertoires, a later analysis counted some 81 million unique TCR beta chains, approximately 10 million of which were shared by at least two donors. Raw reads were error-corrected and collapsed into unique sequences with a nearest-neighbor algorithm that merged closely related sequences to remove PCR and sequencing errors. To assign V, D and J gene segments, CDR3 sequences were aligned to IMGT reference sequences. Each retained sequence needed at least a six-nucleotide match to both a V gene segment and a J gene segment. Rearrangements were classified as productive when the CDR3 lacked stop codons and remained in frame with V and J, and all other rearrangements were classified as non-productive. CDR3 was defined by IMGT convention, running from the second conserved V-encoded cysteine to the conserved J-encoded phenylalanine. In an earlier analysis of more than 550 of the donors, sequences lacking an unambiguous match to a single V gene segment were excluded. An earlier analysis of almost 600 of the donors classified V segments as functional when productive rearrangements were above 56.7% and as segregating when the standard deviation between donors was above 5%. A statistical classification framework was built for diagnosing cytomegalovirus status from the catalog of TCR beta chain sequences. V and J gene assignment, in a later analysis, came from comparing TCR nucleotide sequences with IMGT/GENE-DB human TR gene sequences. Using the TCRdist pipeline, a later analysis assigned CDR3 sequences along with most-parsimonious VDJ recombination scenarios. A later analysis defined each TCR beta chain by its CDR3 amino acid sequence plus V-gene family, and excluded reads lacking a unique V-gene family. A later analysis removed 592 highly shared, low-generation-probability nucleotide sequences to deal with suspected cross-contamination and a sequencing artifact. In a later analysis, a clonal expansion index for each public chain was calculated from normalized within-repertoire ranks of inferred template counts. A later analysis computed generation probabilities with a VDJ recombination model fitted to out-of-frame rearrangements, and checked the results against IGoR. In a later analysis, TCR-TCR, TCR-HLA and TCR-CMV co-occurrence was scored with hypergeometric tests, and a repertoire-size bias correction was applied to TCR pairs. A later analysis estimated false discovery rates by permuting HLA or CMV assignments 20 times. In a later analysis, co-occurring TCRs were grouped with DBSCAN, and TCRdist sequence similarity was added when clustering was performed within HLA-allele-positive subsets. Co-occurrence clustering excluded repertoires with fewer than 30,000 or more than 120,000 public chains, plus five with anomalous nucleotide sharing. The source is immuneACCESS, and TCRdb retained only in-frame sequences with V and J called. Part of the clones is not carried over; for the studies checked, unresolved V genes explain less than half of this, and the remainder is unexplained. D and trimming were read from the DNA, whereas the V and J calls and clone size are those reported in that table. This sample's table lists around 75,000 clones. About 0.83% of the sample belongs to the ten largest clones.

The chain is assembled from TRBV7-8 and TRBJ1-1; a stretch of 7 junction bases matches TRBD1. Sequencing was carried out using PBMCs. The receptor was derived from a boy aged 10-17 years in good health and CMV-seronegative. CDR3 region: CASSLGDRNTEAFF. The sequence in DNA is TGTGCCAGCAGCTTAGGGGACAGGAACACTGAAGCTTTCTTT.